One sample yielded the 15 T cell receptor beta chains listed below, sequenced in a study of STAT5B mutations in CD4+ large granular lymphocyte leukemia (dated by TCRdb to between 2021 and 2022). The method was the immunoSEQ multiplex PCR assay. This immuneACCESS table, as held by TCRdb, lists in-frame sequences with V and J called but not all clones. Of the missing ones, under half trace to an unresolved V gene in checked studies; the others have no known cause. The sample yields 24,000 or so clones; about 79% were counted once. The top ten hold 9.8% of the sample. The sequencing input was CD4+ T cells from blood buffy coats. All receptors come from a human donor in good health.

This sequence joins TRBV5-5 and TRBJ2-7; D may match TRBD1 or TRBD2 (6 bases each). V lost 4 bases, J lost 6 bases, and 17 bases lay in between. The germline CDR1 and CDR2 sequences are SGHKS and YYEKEE (reference sequence). The CDR3 totals 14 residues. For the CDR3, the DNA is TGTGCCAGCAGCCCCCGGGGGCGAGGGAGCGAGCAGTACGTC. It translates to CASSPRGRGSEQYV.

This clone has a single count. The chain carries TRBV5-1 and TRBJ1-4; possible D gene TRBD1, 6 bases. V lost 2 bases and J 4 bases, leaving 15 bases between the germline ends. The CDR3 covers 16 residues. In germline, CDR1 is SGHRS, CDR2 YFSETQ. The CDR3 sequence: CASSLGAGAYNEKLFF. CDR3 sequence (DNA): TGCGCCAGCAGCTTAGGAGCAGGGGCCTATAATGAAAAACTGTTTTTT.

V is TRBV11-2 and J is TRBJ2-7; D gene uncertain. This CDR3 has 13 amino acids. Germline V lookup: CDR1 SGHAT, CDR2 FQNNGV. The germline V and J ends were trimmed by 2 bases and 0 bases, with 5 bases remaining between them. The CDR3 loop reads CASSLKGSYEQYF. Written as DNA, the CDR3 is TGTGCCAGCAGCTTAAAAGGCTCCTACGAGCAGTACTTC.

The rearrangement links TRBV7-7 to TRBJ2-7, with no clear D. The CDR3 covers 12 residues. Germline assignment: CDR1 SSHAT and CDR2 FNYEAQ (reference sequence). The CDR3 sequence: CASSFIMREQYV. For the CDR3, the DNA is TGTGCTAGCAGCTTCATCATGCGCGAGCAGTACGTC.

The chain is built from TRBV9 and TRBJ2-1; TRBD2 aligns across 7 bases. CDR3 size: 16 residues. V shed 3 bases and J 3 bases; nucleotides not matched to a gene: 9. Germline V gives CDR1 SGDLS, CDR2 YYNGEE. The DNA for the CDR3 is TGTGCCAGCAGCGCGGCCGGGCGGGAGCACTACAATGAGCAGTTCTTC. Protein: CASSAAGREHYNEQFF.

V usage is TRBV7-9 and J usage is TRBJ1-4; 8 bases fit TRBD1. This CDR3 has 14 amino acids. Unmatched junction bases numbered 6, after V lost 4 bases and J lost 8 bases. In germline, CDR1 is SEHNR, CDR2 FQNEAQ (reference sequence). The CDR3 DNA is TGTGCCAGCAGCTCTGGACAGGGTTTCGAAAAACTGTTTTTT. Protein sequence: CASSSGQGFEKLFF.

This sequence joins TRBV5-1 and TRBJ2-5; TRBD2 agrees at 8 bases. The CDR3 has 14 residues. From germline, CDR1 is SGHRS and CDR2 YFSETQ. J was trimmed by 4 bases and V by 4 bases; bases with no gene match: 6. Here the CDR3 DNA reads TGCGCCAGCAGCCCCCAAGCGGGAGTAGAGACCCAGTACTTC. This encodes CASSPQAGVETQYF. The full variable domain, its missing parts supplied by reference TRBV5-1 and TRBJ2-5, is KAGVTQTPRYLIKTRGQQVTLSCSPISGHRSVSWYQQTPGQGLQFLFEYFSETQRNKGNFPGRFSGRQFSNSRSEMNVSTLELGDSALYLCASSPQAGVETQYFGPGTRLLVL.

V is TRBV7-2 and J is TRBJ1-1; D is ambiguous. CDR1 and CDR2 (germline): SGHTA, FQGNSA. The CDR3 runs to 15 residues. The ends were cut back, 4 bases at V and 4 bases at J, with 16 bases in the middle. CDR3 in DNA: TGTGCCAGCAGCTCTCCGGGAGACCTGGGCACTGAAGCTTTCTTT. It specifies CASSSPGDLGTEAFF.

Only one count was recorded for this clone. This rearrangement joins TRBV28 to TRBJ2-3; D might be TRBD1 or TRBD2, each matching 6 bases. Deletions cut 5 bases from V and 2 bases from J, with 17 bases between. Germline V lookup: CDR1 MDHEN, CDR2 SYDVKM. The CDR3 is made up of 16 amino acids. The CDR3 here is CASSRGGGPPTDTQYF. CDR3 nucleotides: TGTGCCAGCAGTCGTGGTGGGGGGCCCCCCACAGATACGCAGTATTTT. Variable domain in full (rest from reference TRBV28 and TRBJ2-3): DVKVTQSSRYLVKRTGEKVFLECVQDMDHENMFWYRQDPGLGLRLIYFSYDVKMKEKGDIPEGYSVSREKKERFSLILESASTNQTSMYLCASSRGGGPPTDTQYFGPGTRLTVL.

This clone came up a few times. V is TRBV7-9 and J is TRBJ1-2, with D perhaps TRBD1 (6 bases). There are 15 residues in the CDR3. V was clipped by 5 bases and J by 7 bases, with 20 bases between them. Per germline, CDR1 SEHNR and CDR2 FQNEAQ (reference sequence). The CDR3 spells CASSPRRAGVSGYTF. CDR3 DNA sequence: TGTGCCAGCAGCCCTCGAAGGGCAGGGGTGAGTGGCTACACCTTC.

V gene TRBV30 combines with J gene TRBJ2-2; D is uncertain. Between the trimmed V and J ends, which lost 0 bases and 3 bases, there was a span of 5 bases. This CDR3 contains 13 residues. CDR1 GTSNPN and CDR2 SVGIG come from the germline V gene (reference sequence). The CDR3 DNA reads TGTGCCTGGAGTGTTCAGGACACCGGGGAGCTGTTTTTT. It encodes CAWSVQDTGELFF.

J is TRBJ2-2 and V is TRBV18; no firm D call. V lost 0 bases and J lost 1, with 0 bases in between. The V gene's germline CDR1 is KGHSH and CDR2 LQKENI. The CDR3 length is 13 residues. Here the CDR3 DNA reads TGTGCCAGCTCACCACCGAACACCGGGGAGCTGTTTTTT. Protein product: CASSPPNTGELFF.

CDR3 coding DNA: TGCGCCAGCAGCTTCGGTCCCAGAACGGGGATATCAGGGTTGGATGGCTACACCTTC. As protein: CASSFGPRTGISGLDGYTF. The genes are TRBV5-1 and TRBJ1-2; the D gene is possibly TRBD1 (5 bases). V was cut by 2 bases and J by 6 bases, with 29 bases left in between. Germline CDR1 reads SGHRS; CDR2 reads YFSETQ. The length of the CDR3 is 19 residues. The full variable domain, in which reference TRBV5-1 and TRBJ1-2 provide the parts outside the CDR3, is KAGVTQTPRYLIKTRGQQVTLSCSPISGHRSVSWYQQTPGQGLQFLFEYFSETQRNKGNFPGRFSGRQFSNSRSEMNVSTLELGDSALYLCASSFGPRTGISGLDGYTFGSGTRLTVV.

J is TRBJ2-3 and V is TRBV6-1, with TRBD1 matching 7 bases. The V segment lost 8 bases and the J segment 1 base; nucleotides outside the gene matches: 9. The CDR3 consists of 15 residues. The germline CDR1 and CDR2 sequences are MNHNS and SASEGT. The CDR3 coding sequence is TGTGCCAGCTCGACGAACACAGGGGGCACAGATACGCAGTATTTT. It codes for CASSTNTGGTDTQYF.

J is TRBJ1-1 and V is TRBV19; perhaps TRBD1 as D (5 bases). Germline assignment: CDR1 LNHDA and CDR2 SQIVND (reference sequence). V was trimmed by 1 base and J by 10 bases, leaving 16 bases between them. This CDR3 comprises 14 residues. DNA for the CDR3: TGTGCCAGTAGTATAGGGGGGGTTTCGGAGCGAGCTTTCTTT. It specifies CASSIGGVSERAFF.